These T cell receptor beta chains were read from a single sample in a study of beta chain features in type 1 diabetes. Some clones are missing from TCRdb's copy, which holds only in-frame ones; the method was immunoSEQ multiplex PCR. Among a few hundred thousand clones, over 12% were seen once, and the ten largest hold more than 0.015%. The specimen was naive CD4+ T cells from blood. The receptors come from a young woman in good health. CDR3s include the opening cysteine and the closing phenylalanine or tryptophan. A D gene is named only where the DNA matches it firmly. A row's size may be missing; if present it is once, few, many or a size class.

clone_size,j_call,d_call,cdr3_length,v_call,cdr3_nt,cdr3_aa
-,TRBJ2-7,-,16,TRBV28,TGTGCCAGCACCCCATGGGGGCGGGAGAAGTCCTACGAGCAGTACTTC,CASTPWGREKSYEQYF
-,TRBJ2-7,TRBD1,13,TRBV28,TGTGCCAGCAGGAGCGGACAGGGGCTAGAGCAGTACTTC,CASRSGQGLEQYF
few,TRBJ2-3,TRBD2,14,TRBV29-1,TGCAGCGGCTTGACTAGCGGGAGGGGAGATACGCAGTATTTT,CSGLTSGRGDTQYF
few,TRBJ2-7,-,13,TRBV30,TGTGCCTGGAGTTGGTCCCGAGAGGGCGAGCAGTACTTC,CAWSWSREGEQYF
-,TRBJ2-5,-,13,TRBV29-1,TGCAGCGTGGGGGCTCGAGGGAAAGAGACCCAGTACTTC,CSVGARGKETQYF
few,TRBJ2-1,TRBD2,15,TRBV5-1,TGCGCCAGCAGCTTGGGTCTAGCGGGAGCTACTCGGTTTTTCTTC,CASSLGLAGATRFFF
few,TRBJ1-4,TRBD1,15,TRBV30,TGTGCCTGGGGGTTCGGACAGGGGAATTATCCAAAACTGTTTTTT,CAWGFGQGNYPKLFF
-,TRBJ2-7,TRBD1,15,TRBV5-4,TGTGCCAGCAGCTTGTCCCCGGGACAGGGAGACGAGCAGTACTTC,CASSLSPGQGDEQYF
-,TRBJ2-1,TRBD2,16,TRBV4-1,TGCGCCAGCAGCCTAACTAGCGGGAGAAAATACAATGAGCAGTTCTTC,CASSLTSGRKYNEQFF
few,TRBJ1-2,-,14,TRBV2,TGTGCCAGCAGTGTTCGGGGAAGGAACTATGGCTACACCTTC,CASSVRGRNYGYTF
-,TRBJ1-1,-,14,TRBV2,TGTGCCAGCAGTTCGGGGGGCGGATTAACTGAAGCTTTCTTT,CASSSGGGLTEAFF
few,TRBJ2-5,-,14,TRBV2,TGTGCCAGCAGTGAACGACTAACGGGAGAGACCCAGTACTTC,CASSERLTGETQYF
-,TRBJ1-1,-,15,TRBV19,TGTGCCACCCTCGTCTCCAAAGGCCGGGACACTGAAGCTTTCTTT,CATLVSKGRDTEAFF
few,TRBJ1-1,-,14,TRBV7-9,TGTGCCAGCAGCCTCACGGGGAGTCACACTGAAGCTTTCTTT,CASSLTGSHTEAFF
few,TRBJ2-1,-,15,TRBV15,TGTGCCACCAGCAGACCCTCAATCGGCGGGAATGAGCAGTTCTTC,CATSRPSIGGNEQFF
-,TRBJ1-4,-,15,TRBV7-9,TGTGCCAGCAGCTTAAACAGGGAAGGGAAGGAAAAACTGTTTTTT,CASSLNREGKEKLFF
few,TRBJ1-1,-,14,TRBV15,TGTGCCACCAGCAGAGGAGCACCTCTCACTGAAGCTTTCTTT,CATSRGAPLTEAFF
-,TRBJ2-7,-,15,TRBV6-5,TGTGCCAGCAGTTACAGCATCGGGGGACCCTACGAGCAGTACTTC,CASSYSIGGPYEQYF
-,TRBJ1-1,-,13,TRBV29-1,TGCAGCGGGGGACTGCTGATTAACACTGAAGCTTTCTTT,CSGGLLINTEAFF
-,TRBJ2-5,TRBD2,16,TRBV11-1,TGTGCCAGCAGCTCCGGGACTAGCGGGAACCAAGAGACCCAGTACTTC,CASSSGTSGNQETQYF
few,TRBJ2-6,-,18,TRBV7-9,TGTGCCAGCAGCTTAGTCGTAGGCGGCTTTTCTGGGGCCAACGTCCTGACTTTC,CASSLVVGGFSGANVLTF
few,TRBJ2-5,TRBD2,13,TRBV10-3,TGTGCCATCAGCCAAGACGCGCGGGGGGCCCAGTACTTC,CAISQDARGAQYF
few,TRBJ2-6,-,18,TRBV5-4,TGTGCCAGCAGCCAAGATCAGATCGGGTACTCTGGGGCCAACGTCCTGACTTTC,CASSQDQIGYSGANVLTF
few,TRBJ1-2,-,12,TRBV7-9,TGTGCCAGCAGTCGGGGAGATTATGGCTACACCTTC,CASSRGDYGYTF
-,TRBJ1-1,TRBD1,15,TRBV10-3,TGTGCCATCCGGAGGACAGGGACCTTGAACACTGAAGCTTTCTTT,CAIRRTGTLNTEAFF
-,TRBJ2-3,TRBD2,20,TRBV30,TGTGCCTGGTCTTTCTCGTTGGGACTAGCGGGAGAGTTTGGCACAGATACGCAGTATTTT,CAWSFSLGLAGEFGTDTQYF
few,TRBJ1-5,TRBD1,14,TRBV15,TGTGCCACCAGCCCCCAGGGGGCCAATCAGCCCCAGCATTTT,CATSPQGANQPQHF
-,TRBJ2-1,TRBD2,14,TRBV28,TGTGCCAGCAGTACTAGCGGTGCCTACAATGAGCAGTTCTTC,CASSTSGAYNEQFF
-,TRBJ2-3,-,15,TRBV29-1,TGCAGCGTTGGGAGGGGTAGAGGGGAAGGGGATACGCAGTATTTT,CSVGRGRGEGDTQYF
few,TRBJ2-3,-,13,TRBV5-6,TGTGCCAGCAGCTTGAGGTCGGGGGATACGCAGTATTTT,CASSLRSGDTQYF
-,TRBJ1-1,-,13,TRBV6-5,TGTGCCAGTTCAGACCTAGGAGGTCCTGAAGCTTTCTTT,CASSDLGGPEAFF
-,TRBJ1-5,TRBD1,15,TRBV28,TGTGCCAGCAGTCGAGACAGGGCCGGCAATCAGCCCCAGCATTTT,CASSRDRAGNQPQHF